These 19 T cell receptor beta chains originate from one sample sequenced in a study of blood T cells in healthy people across ages. The use of a sample-barcoded 5' primer and a J-beta primer mix characterized a second PCR of about 7 to 12 cycles. TCRdb reprocessed the 5' RACE reads via MiXCR and lists one record per CDR3 protein. Seen here are about 1.7 million distinct CDR3 sequences, about 28% observed once, and the top ten hold 7.7%. The sample was blood. The receptors come from a woman in her twenties or thirties in good health.

About this clonotype: A much larger clone differs from this one at a single base, so this may be a read error. The V call is TRBV29-1, the J call TRBJ2-7, with TRBD1 matching over 8 bases. The junction had 8 bases not matched to a gene; V was cut back by 4 bases and J by 3 bases. Germline V gene data show CDR1 as SQVTM and CDR2 as ANQGSEA. This CDR3 contains 14 residues. CDR3 region: CSVANRGFRYEQYF. The CDR3 region has the DNA TGCAGCGTTGCAAACAGGGGGTTTCGCTACGAGCAGTACTTC.

This clonotype was picked up a small number of times. V usage is TRBV18 and J usage is TRBJ1-4; 7 bases match TRBD1. In germline, CDR1 is KGHSH, CDR2 LQKENI. J lost 5 bases, V lost 0 bases, and 3 bases had no gene match. The CDR3 totals 15 residues. CDR3 bases: TGTGCCAGCTCACCACCCGACAGGGCAAATGAAAAACTGTTTTTT. Amino acids: CASSPPDRANEKLFF. The full variable domain, completed using reference TRBV18 and TRBJ1-4, is NAGVMQNPRHLVRRRGQEARLRCSPMKGHSHVYWYRQLPEEGLKFMVYLQKENIIDESGMPKERFSAEFPKEGPSILRIQQVVRGDSAAYFCASSPPDRANEKLFFGSGTQLSVL.

The chain joins TRBV7-2 to TRBJ2-1; 11 positions agree with TRBD2. The V gene's germline CDR1 is SGHTA and CDR2 FQGNSA. The CDR3 runs 14 residues. V shed 7 bases, J shed 6 bases, and the junction held 5 bases outside the gene matches. The CDR3 DNA sequence: TGTGCCAGCAAACGGACTAGCGGGTTCAATGAGCAGTTCTTC. Translating it yields CASKRTSGFNEQFF.

This clonotype was detected a few times. This CDR3 reads CATSDPSGRDTDTQYF. CDR3 coding DNA: TGTGCCACCAGTGACCCTAGCGGGAGGGACACAGATACGCAGTATTTT. The V call is TRBV24-1, the J call TRBJ2-3; the match to TRBD2 covers 12 bases. The CDR3 covers 16 residues. The V gene's germline CDR1 is KGHDR and CDR2 SFDVKD. V shed 4 bases, J shed 2 bases, and the junction held 3 bases outside the gene matches.

The chain recombines TRBV18 with TRBJ2-7, with D uncertain. The CDR3 extends over 13 amino acids. Germline loops: CDR1 KGHSH, CDR2 LQKENI. V dropped 2 bases and J dropped 5 bases, with 10 bases sitting between them. CDR3 bases: TGTGCCAGCTCACCATATGACAAGGACGAGCAGTACTTC. This sequence encodes CASSPYDKDEQYF.

This clonotype has more than one count but fewer than ten. The chain couples TRBV29-1 to TRBJ2-7; TRBD1 matches at 8 bases. From germline, CDR1 is SQVTM and CDR2 ANQGSEA. Germline trimming cut 2 bases from V and 4 bases from J; bases unmatched to any gene: 10. This CDR3 region has 15 residues. The CDR3 sequence: CSVEIRGQVFYEQYF. CDR3 nucleotides: TGCAGCGTTGAAATTAGGGGACAGGTTTTTTACGAGCAGTACTTC.

The CDR3 protein is CASSTNRGDYGYTF. The CDR3, as DNA: TGTGCCAGCAGTACCAACAGGGGGGACTATGGCTACACCTTC. The genes are TRBV6-5 and TRBJ1-2; 8 bases are a match to TRBD1. CDR3 size: 14 residues. Germline values: CDR1 MNHEY, CDR2 SVGAGI. The V gene end was trimmed by 5 bases and the J gene end by 3 bases; junction bases not matched to a gene: 5.

This clonotype was detected only once. Mismatch with germline at one junction end may stem from a read error. The gene calls are TRBV5-1 and TRBJ2-1, with 7 bases lining up with TRBD1. Germline values: CDR1 SGHRS, CDR2 YFSETQ. This CDR3 has 15 amino acids. In nucleotides, the CDR3 is TGCGCCAGCAGCATCGAGACAGGGTATTACAATGGGCAGTTCTTC. Amino acids: CASSIETGYYNGQFF.

This clonotype turned up a few times. The chain couples TRBV7-9 to TRBJ2-5, with 7 bases that match TRBD1. V dropped 5 bases and J dropped 4; count of bases not matched to a gene: 10. The CDR3 has 15 amino acids. From germline, CDR1 is SEHNR and CDR2 FQNEAQ (reference sequence). The CDR3 reads CASSPPYRQGETQYF. The CDR3 DNA reads as TGTGCCAGCAGCCCCCCCTACCGACAGGGAGAGACCCAGTACTTC.

This clonotype appeared a few times. The rearrangement uses TRBV7-9 and TRBJ2-1, with 9 nucleotides matching TRBD2. Trimming took 4 bases from V and 5 from J; bases not matched to a gene: 15. The CDR3 length is 18 residues. Looked up from germline, CDR1 is SEHNR and CDR2 is FQNEAQ (reference sequence). CDR3 protein: CASSYRPPGTSRDNEQFF. Here the CDR3 DNA reads TGTGCCAGCAGCTACAGACCCCCCGGGACTAGCAGGGACAATGAGCAGTTCTTC.

The chain couples TRBV5-1 to TRBJ1-3; no definite D call. The CDR3 sequence is 14 residues long. Trimming removed 0 bases at V and 0 bases at J, with 4 bases between. The germline gives CDR1 SGHRS, CDR2 YFSETQ. The CDR3 region is CASSLDGSGNTIYF. DNA of the CDR3: TGCGCCAGCAGCTTGGACGGCTCTGGAAACACCATATATTTT. The full variable domain, in which reference TRBV5-1 and TRBJ1-3 provide the parts outside the CDR3, is KAGVTQTPRYLIKTRGQQVTLSCSPISGHRSVSWYQQTPGQGLQFLFEYFSETQRNKGNFPGRFSGRQFSNSRSEMNVSTLELGDSALYLCASSLDGSGNTIYFGEGSWLTVV.

With respect to this clonotype: One end of the junction is discordant with germline, which a read error may explain. The V gene is TRBV7-2, the J gene TRBJ2-7; 9 bases align to TRBD1. Germline lookup yields CDR1 SGHTA and CDR2 FQGNSA. The CDR3 is 14 amino acids. Here the CDR3 DNA reads TGTGCCAGCAGCTGGGGACAGGGATCCTTCGAGCAGTACTTC. Translation: CASSWGQGSFEQYF.

CDR3 in DNA: TGTGCCAGCAGTTATACTAACTCTCGTGAAGCTTTCTTT. This codes for CASSYTNSREAFF. The rearrangement uses TRBV12-3 or TRBV12-4 and TRBJ1-1; the D is unclear. Trimming left V 4 bases short and J 7 bases short, with 13 bases between. The CDR3 extends over 13 amino acids.

This clonotype turned up a few times. The chain employs TRBV28 and TRBJ2-2, with 9 bases aligning to TRBD1. V dropped 3 bases and J dropped 4; count of bases not matched to a gene: 3. CDR1 is MDHEN and CDR2 is SYDVKM in the germline V gene. This CDR3 is 15 amino acids long. CDR3 in DNA: TGTGCCAGCAGTTTCGACAGGGGGGCCACCGGGGAGCTGTTTTTT. This translates into CASSFDRGATGELFF. The variable domain in full, completed from reference TRBV28 and TRBJ2-2, reads DVKVTQSSRYLVKRTGEKVFLECVQDMDHENMFWYRQDPGLGLRLIYFSYDVKMKEKGDIPEGYSVSREKKERFSLILESASTNQTSMYLCASSFDRGATGELFFGEGSRLTVL.

For this clonotype: A much larger clone differs by one base, so this may be a read error. The chain combines TRBV15 with TRBJ2-1; 7 bases map to TRBD2. CDR1 LNHNV and CDR2 YYDKDF come from the germline V gene (reference sequence). The CDR3 length is 13 residues. CDR3 in amino acids: CAASAGEGDEQFF. The DNA of the CDR3 is TGTGCCGCCAGCGCGGGAGAGGGCGATGAGCAGTTCTTC.

This chain uses TRBV10-3 with TRBJ2-7, with 8 bases matching TRBD2. V trimming: 4 bases; J trimming: 2 bases; junction bases outside the gene matches: 4. The CDR3 totals 14 residues. Germline CDR1 is ENHRY and CDR2 is SYGVKD. This CDR3 reads CAISVAGSAYEQYF. The CDR3, as DNA: TGTGCCATCAGTGTAGCGGGGAGCGCCTACGAGCAGTACTTC.

This clonotype was observed at least ten times. This rearrangement joins TRBV3-1 to TRBJ2-5; no reliable D call. The CDR3 is made up of 12 amino acids. The V gene lost 4 bases and the J gene lost 5 bases, with 8 bases spanning the gap. Germline CDR1 and CDR2: LGHDT and YNNKEL (reference sequence). The CDR3 loop reads CASSPEVETQYF. Written as DNA, the CDR3 is TGTGCCAGCAGCCCTGAGGTCGAGACCCAGTACTTC.

About this clonotype itself: Possible read error: a much larger clone is one base away. The V call is TRBV4-1, the J call TRBJ2-7; no clear D gene. Germline loops: CDR1 MGHRA, CDR2 YSYEKL. CDR3 length equals 15 residues. The CDR3 protein is CASGQEVYSIYEQYF. DNA for the CDR3: TGCGCCAGCGGCCAAGAAGTCTACTCGATCTACGAGCAGTACTTC.

The rearrangement joins TRBV9 to TRBJ2-3, with unresolved D. The CDR3 spans 17 residues. Germline CDR1 SGDLS, CDR2 YYNGEE. Trimming removed 0 bases from V and 6 bases from J, with 20 bases in between. In DNA, the CDR3 is TGTGCCAGCAGCGTAGATGGCTACTCAACCCCCCGTGATACGCAGTATTTT. Translating it yields CASSVDGYSTPRDTQYF.